This TCR beta chain was recorded in a study of T cell responses to AZD1222 COVID-19 vaccine (dated by TCRdb to 2020 to 2022). Study-wide context: AZD1222 recipients whose second dose came at about 4 weeks and those whose second dose came at about 12 weeks were combined into one group, since spike-specific TCR depth and breadth did not differ between the two schedules. Trial participants were enrolled by age into 18-55, 56-69 and 70-plus year subgroups, with 148, 28 and 57 TCR-sequenced participants respectively. A total of 230 to 250 trial participants underwent TCR sequencing, of whom about 210 had received two doses of AZD1222 and about 26 had received two doses of the MenACWY control vaccine.

Summary of the overall study and its limitations: A significant rise in spike-specific TCR breadth and depth was observed after two AZD1222 doses relative to day 0 and relative to MenACWY recipients. Reportedly, almost half of the unique spike-specific TCRs recognized epitopes lying outside the regions that are mutated in the B.1.351 and B.1.1.7 variants. Because no samples from the day 14 peak response were available, repertoires could be characterized only after the peak T cell response. Most participants were white British and females outnumbered males, and the authors suggested that clonal diversity may have been underestimated. The 56-69-year group was small, and its depth increase did not reach significance, likely because of low power. Conclusions about previously exposed vaccinees were limited because only 5 or 6 AZD1222 recipients were SARS-CoV-2 seropositive at baseline. The whole spike protein was spanned by vaccine-associated CD4 TCRs, and dominant responses were seen in regions 160-218 and 743-854.

Reading the label with the study, this specimen's time point is: baseline before first vaccination. Vaccinee samples were obtained from the UK trials COV001 and COV002, which included a single-blind randomized controlled phase 2/3 trial of AZD1222 (ChAdOx1 nCoV-19) in healthy adults. For TCRbeta chain sequencing, PBMC samples from trial participants were taken at day 0 and at day 28 after the second dose. The CDR3 regions of human TCRbeta chains were analyzed by immunosequencing. On the study's bioinformatics: Repertoire TCRs were matched against a reference library of SARS-CoV-2-specific TCRs generated with the MIRA antigen-specificity platform. Breadth was defined as the fraction of unique TCRs that were SARS-CoV-2-associated. Depth was defined as the fraction of total T cells that were SARS-CoV-2-associated. Using the MIRA data, each spike-specific TCR was assigned both to the spike region to which the TCR was reactive and to a CD4 or CD8 class. Log10-transformed breadth and depth values were compared by one-way ANOVA with Sidak's multiple comparisons tests. The immuneACCESS repertoire file appears here via TCRdb, limited to in-frame rearrangements. These files lack a portion of the clones; in checked studies, under half of the deficit traces to unresolved V genes, and the cause of the others is not known. Clonal size and the V and J genes are those of that table, whereas D and trimming came from the DNA. Counted in this sample were more than 110,000 clones; about 94% of them appeared once. About 3.7% of the sample is in the top ten clones.

With regard to this clone: No antigen is known for it. No qualities accompany the bases; no much larger clone lies one base away.

Looking up the germline V gene yields CDR1 SGHAT and CDR2 FQNNGV. A distance of 6 bases separates the germline ends of V and J, which lose 5 bases and 5 bases respectively. Its CDR3 holds 11 amino acids, cysteine through phenylalanine. Of the read, only the CDR3 DNA is kept; its 33 bases are in frame from base 1. The sample here was peripheral blood, taken on day 0 of AZD1222 vaccination. This TCR was recovered from an adult in good health. The chain is encoded by TRBV11-2 joined to TRBJ1-2, with the D gene uncertain. The nucleotide sequence reads TGTGCCAGCAGCCCTATATATGGCTACACCTTC. This is translated as CASSPIYGYTF.